This T cell receptor (beta chain) was profiled in a study of T cells in Graves' hyperthyroidism and ophthalmopathy (dated by TCRdb to between 2018 and 2021). About the full investigation: Peripheral blood samples were taken at the time of initial diagnosis, prior to any treatment. TCR V-J signatures able to tell the groups apart were searched for in a discovery cohort of 90 to 100 patients, of whom around 43 had Graves' ophthalmopathy and 57 had stable Graves' hyperthyroidism. Prospective prediction of ophthalmopathy was tested in an independent validation cohort of approximately 18 hyperthyroidism patients and 17 patients who later progressed to ophthalmopathy. The approximately 98 discovery patients were randomly divided into training and test sets at a 7:3 ratio. Thyroid tissue and blood T-cell repertoires from six Graves' hyperthyroidism patients were also compared in the study. After blood sampling, hyperthyroidism patients were treated with methimazole at a starting dose of 30 mg daily, and ophthalmopathy patients were treated with high-dose intravenous methylprednisolone. The paper reports TCR Vbeta CDR3 sequencing of approximately 130 peripheral blood samples: fewer than 50 ophthalmopathy, fewer than 80 hyperthyroidism and around 17 progressor patients.

In the ophthalmopathy patients, disease was moderately to severely active, with a Clinical Activity Score of 3 or more, a NOSPECS grade of 4 or more, and a duration of less than 3 months. Any patient with an uncontrolled infection, another autoimmune disease, pregnancy or lactation was excluded. Diagnoses relied on clinical symptoms, serum thyroxine and TRAb, thyroid ultrasound and orbital computed tomography. PBMCs were separated from 7.5 to 10 ml of fresh peripheral blood using Ficoll-Paque density gradient centrifugation. Total RNA was extracted using Trizol reagent, and RNA quality was assessed on an Agilent 2100 Bioanalyzer. Overall study outcomes, separate from this receptor: No statistical method was used to set the sample size in advance, and investigators knew the group allocation. In cross-validation, a model built on a 13 V-J signature told ophthalmopathy apart from stable hyperthyroidism with under 90% sensitivity and around 81% specificity, and in testing the same model reached 80%/75%. Blood samples also contained most of the expanded thyroid clonotypes (frequency above 0.001), which suggests that blood repertoires may reflect thyroid immune responses. In validation, the model predicted progression to ophthalmopathy a median of approximately 6.3 months before onset, with approximately 71% sensitivity and around 76% specificity.

Trimming leaves V shorter by 6 bases and J shorter by 5 bases, with the junction holding 6 bases beyond the gene matches. CDR1 and CDR2 (SGHKS, YYEKEE) derive from the germline V gene (reference sequence). Measured from the cysteine to the phenylalanine, the CDR3 is 13 residues long. CDR3 DNA is the only sequence kept; it has 39 bases, read in frame from the first base. Remarks on this clonotype: Its antigen is currently not known. The record has no base qualities; no much larger clone is one base away.

The TCR beta CDR3 regions were amplified from RNA transcripts. The first round of RT-PCR for the TCR CDR3 was performed with the HTBI primer set and the Qiagen OneStep RT-PCR kit. A second multiplex PCR round built the libraries, followed by size selection and purification. Paired-end sequencing of the libraries was performed with 100 bp reads on an Illumina HiSeq2000. Per the source publication's procedure: SOAPnuke was used to process the raw data, throwing out any read that contained adapters or uncalled bases, had a mean Phred below 15, or lacked an exact constant-primer or identifier match. High-quality paired reads were merged with COPE v1.2.5, and unique nucleotide sequences were defined as clonotypes. Clonotypes were aligned to IMGT TRBV, TRBD and TRBJ reference segments using MiTCR v1.1. Only V-J combinations with frequency above 0.0001, covering roughly 99% of repertoires, were analysed. The TCS score was defined as the ratio of F50 (clonal expansion) to E x V (chaos), calculated using BLOSUM62-based TCRdist between CDR3 peptides within each V-J. Welch's t-statistics and random forest reduced just over 500 V-J features to some 14, which were used in a naive Bayes classifier (R e1071). The raw public reads went through TCRdb reprocessing: fastp at Q25, MiXCR clone calling, in-frame beta chains kept. Each CDR3 protein appears once, grouped with its most common genes and DNA. These V and J calls derive from TCRdb rather than the authors' analysis. This sample lists about 530,000 distinct CDR3 sequences; under 20% were detected once. Together, the top ten hold roughly 15% of the sample.

Recombination linked TRBV5-5 to TRBJ2-3; 7 bases in between match TRBD1. The sample taken for sequencing was blood. The sequence came from a woman between 18 and 30 years old with Graves' ophthalmopathy. The CDR3 is CASTRGMGDTQYF. The nucleotide sequence reads as follows: TGTGCCAGCACCAGGGGGATGGGAGATACGCAGTATTTT.